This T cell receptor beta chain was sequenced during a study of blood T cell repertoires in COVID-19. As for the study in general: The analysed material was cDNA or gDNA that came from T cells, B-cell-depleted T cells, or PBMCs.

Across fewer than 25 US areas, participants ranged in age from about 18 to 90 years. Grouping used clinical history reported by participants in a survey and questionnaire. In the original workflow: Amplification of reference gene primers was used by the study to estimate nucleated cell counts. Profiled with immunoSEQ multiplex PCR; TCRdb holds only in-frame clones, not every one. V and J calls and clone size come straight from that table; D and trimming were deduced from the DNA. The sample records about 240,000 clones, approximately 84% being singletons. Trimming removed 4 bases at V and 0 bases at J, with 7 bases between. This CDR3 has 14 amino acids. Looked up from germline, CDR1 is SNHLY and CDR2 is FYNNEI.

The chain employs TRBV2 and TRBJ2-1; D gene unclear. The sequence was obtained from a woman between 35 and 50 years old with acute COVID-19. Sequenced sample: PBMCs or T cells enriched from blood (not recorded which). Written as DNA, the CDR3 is TGTGCCAGCAGTGGCGATAGCTCCTACAATGAGCAGTTCTTC. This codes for CASSGDSSYNEQFF.